The T cell receptor beta chain described here comes from a study of cytomegalovirus exposure and HLA in healthy donors. Whole-study context: Within an early data release were 80 million to 90 million unique TCRs drawn from HLA-typed donors. Overall study results and limits: Some V segments, TRBV6-2 and TRBV6-3 among them, were indistinguishable and were therefore excluded. The availability of immune exposure information extended only to CMV serostatus. HLA alleles showed associations with about 15,000 TCR beta sequences in a later analysis, at a 0.05 false discovery rate.

For this clone: What it recognizes is unknown.

CDR1 is SGHTA and CDR2 is FQGNSA in the germline V gene. V gave up 5 bases and J gave up 0 bases, with 11 bases separating them. This CDR3 has 15 amino acids. 60 Vbeta and 13 Jbeta primers were used in PCR. TCRdb's copy holds only in-frame clones and misses some; the assay was immunoSEQ multiplex PCR. Altogether about 210,000 clones are present, 70% to 80% being singletons, with the ten largest covering around 14%. The receptor comes from a woman aged 30 to 39 in good health and CMV-seropositive. Sequenced input: PBMCs. The chain recombines TRBV7-2 with TRBJ1-3; TRBD1 might be the D (6 bases). CDR3 nucleotide sequence: TGTGCCAGCAGCATGAGGACAGTCTCTGGAAACACCATATATTTT. It encodes CASSMRTVSGNTIYF. Based on the CDR3 plus reference TRBV7-2 and TRBJ1-3, the full variable domain is GAGVSQSPSNKVTEKGKDVELRCDPISGHTALYWYRQSLGQGLEFLIYFQGNSAPDKSGLPSDRFSAERTGGSVSTLTIQRTQQEDSAVYLCASSMRTVSGNTIYFGEGSWLTVV.